The clone carrying this T cell receptor beta chain was counted once. This sample is part of a study of blood T cell repertoires in COVID-19. Across the study: Acute and convalescent COVID-19 samples came from the United States, Italy and Spain. T cells, B-cell-depleted T cells, or PBMCs supplied cDNA or gDNA.

As processed by the authors: It was from reference gene primer amplification that nucleated cell counts were estimated. The data were produced by immunoSEQ multiplex PCR, yet TCRdb's version contains in-frame clones alone and is incomplete. The V and J calls and clone size are taken from that table; D and trimming were inferred from the DNA. The sample shows some 230,000 clones, roughly 81% of them seen only once. The V gene lost 2 bases and the J gene lost 5 bases, with 11 bases spanning the gap. This CDR3 comprises 14 residues. The V gene's germline CDR1 is SGHRS and CDR2 YFSETQ. This receptor was obtained from a man aged 45-60 years who had recovered from COVID-19. The specimen sequenced was peripheral blood. This rearrangement joins TRBV5-1 to TRBJ1-5; no reliable D call. The CDR3 DNA sequence: TGCGCCAGCAGCTTTGACTACGGGGATCAGCCCCAGCATTTT. Translation gives CASSFDYGDQPQHF.